The rows below give T cell receptor beta chains drawn from one sample of a study of cytomegalovirus exposure and HLA in healthy donors. The repertoire was sequenced with immunoSEQ multiplex PCR; TCRdb's copy has only in-frame clones and lacks some. The sample has 95,000 to 150,000 clones; about 80% are singletons. Sequencing was carried out using PBMCs. These receptors were collected from a man younger than 40 in good health and CMV-seropositive. Each CDR3 is given with its conserved first and last residue. D genes are given only for firm matches. Expanded clones are given a class, and other clones once, few, many or no size at all.

>TRBJ1-2|TRBV9|NA|NA
CASSAGQSYTF
TGTGCCAGCAGCGCCGGACAGAGCTACACCTTC
>TRBJ2-2|TRBV5-1|NA|NA
CASGQAGELFF
TGCGCCAGCGGGCAGGCCGGGGAGCTGTTTTTT
>TRBJ1-5|TRBV28|NA|NA
CASSVPGQPQHF
TGTGCCAGCAGCGTCCCGGGGCAGCCCCAGCATTTT
>TRBJ1-1|TRBV19|NA|TRBD1
CASSKKGQGNTEAFF
TGTGCCAGTAGTAAAAAGGGACAGGGAAACACTGAAGCTTTCTTT
>TRBJ2-7|TRBV6-6|NA|NA
CASSYSGTSSSYEQYF
TGTGCCAGCAGTTACTCCGGGACTTCGAGCTCCTACGAGCAGTACTTC
>TRBJ2-1|TRBV9|NA|TRBD1
CASSVGTGDNEQFF
TGTGCCAGCAGCGTGGGGACAGGGGACAATGAGCAGTTCTTC
>TRBJ1-1|TRBV6-1|once|NA
CASSSLTVNTEAFF
TGTGCCAGCAGTTCCTTGACAGTGAACACTGAAGCTTTCTTT
>TRBJ1-2|TRBV5-6|NA|NA
CASSLARTYGYTF
TGTGCCAGCAGCTTGGCTCGAACTTATGGCTACACCTTC
>TRBJ1-2|TRBV7-6|NA|TRBD1
CASSLSTGTYGYTF
TGTGCCAGCAGCTTGTCGACAGGGACCTATGGCTACACCTTC
>TRBJ1-1|TRBV5-1|NA|TRBD1
CASSQSGTANTEAFF
TGCGCCAGCAGCCAATCTGGGACAGCGAACACTGAAGCTTTCTTT